This entry is about one T cell receptor beta chain. Its specificity is not known. These data belong to a study of OX40 agonist ivuxolimab in advanced cancers. At the level of the study: In this cohort, patients received ivuxolimab, an agonistic anti-OX40 (CD134) antibody.

Points from the study as a whole: Researchers did not establish what antigens the expanded peripheral T cells target.

Some clones are missing from TCRdb's copy, which holds only in-frame ones; the method was immunoSEQ multiplex PCR. Altogether fewer than 50,000 clones are present, about 90% being singletons, with the ten largest covering about 30%. CDR1 is WNHNN and CDR2 is SYGVQD in the germline V gene (reference sequence). There are 12 residues in the CDR3. V lost 3 bases, J lost 6 bases, and 5 bases lay in between. The sequence was collected from an adult with an advanced solid tumor such as melanoma, head and neck, liver or kidney cancer. The V gene is TRBV10-1, the J gene TRBJ2-2; D is unresolved. Sequencing was performed on CD4+ or CD8+ T cells sorted from blood, taken in a trial of the OX40 agonist ivuxolimab. As DNA, the CDR3 is TGCGCCAGCAGTGAAGGGCCCGGGGAGCTGTTTTTT. Amino acid sequence: CASSEGPGELFF.